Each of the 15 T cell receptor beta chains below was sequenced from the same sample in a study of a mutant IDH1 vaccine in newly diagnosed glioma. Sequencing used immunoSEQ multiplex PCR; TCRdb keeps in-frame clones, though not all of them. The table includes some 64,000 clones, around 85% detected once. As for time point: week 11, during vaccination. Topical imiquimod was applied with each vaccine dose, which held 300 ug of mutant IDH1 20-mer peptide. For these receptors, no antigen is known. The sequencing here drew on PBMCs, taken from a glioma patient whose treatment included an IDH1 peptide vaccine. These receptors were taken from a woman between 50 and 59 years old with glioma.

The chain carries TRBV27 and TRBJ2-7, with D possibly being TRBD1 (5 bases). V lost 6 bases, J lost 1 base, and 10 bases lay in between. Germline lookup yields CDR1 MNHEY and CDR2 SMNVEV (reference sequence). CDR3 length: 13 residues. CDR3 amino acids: CASSPDTSYEQYF. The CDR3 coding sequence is TGTGCCAGCAGCCCGGACACTTCCTACGAGCAGTACTTC.

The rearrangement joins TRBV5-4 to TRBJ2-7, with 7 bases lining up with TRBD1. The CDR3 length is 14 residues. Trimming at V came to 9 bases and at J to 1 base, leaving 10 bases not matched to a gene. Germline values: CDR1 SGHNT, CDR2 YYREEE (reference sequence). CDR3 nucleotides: TGTGCCACGAATGAGGGGGCGCGATCCTACGAGCAGTACTTC. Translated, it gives CATNEGARSYEQYF.

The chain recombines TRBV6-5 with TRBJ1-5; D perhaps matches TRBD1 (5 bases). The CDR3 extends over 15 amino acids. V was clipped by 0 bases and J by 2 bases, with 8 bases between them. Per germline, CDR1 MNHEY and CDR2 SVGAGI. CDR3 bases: TGTGCCAGCAGTTACTCGAAACAGGGCAATCAGCCCCAGCATTTT. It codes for CASSYSKQGNQPQHF.

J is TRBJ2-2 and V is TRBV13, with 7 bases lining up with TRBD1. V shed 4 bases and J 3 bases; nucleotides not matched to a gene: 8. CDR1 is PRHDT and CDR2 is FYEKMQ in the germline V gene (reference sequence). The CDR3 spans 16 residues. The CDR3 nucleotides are TGTGCCAGCAGCTCTCCGGGACAGTATTACACCGGGGAGCTGTTTTTT. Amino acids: CASSSPGQYYTGELFF.

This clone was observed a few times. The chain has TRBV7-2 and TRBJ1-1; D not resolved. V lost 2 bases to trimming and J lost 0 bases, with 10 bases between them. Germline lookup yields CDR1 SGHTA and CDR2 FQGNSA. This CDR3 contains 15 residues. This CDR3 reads CASSLPRTLNTEAFF. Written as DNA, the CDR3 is TGTGCCAGCAGCTTACCTCGGACTCTGAACACTGAAGCTTTCTTT.

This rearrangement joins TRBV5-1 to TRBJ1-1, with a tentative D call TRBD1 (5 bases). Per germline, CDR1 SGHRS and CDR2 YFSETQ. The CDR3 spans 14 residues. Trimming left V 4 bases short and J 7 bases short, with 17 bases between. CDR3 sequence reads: CASSLGGGSVEAFF. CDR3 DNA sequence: TGCGCCAGCAGCCTCGGGGGGGGGTCGGTTGAAGCTTTCTTT.

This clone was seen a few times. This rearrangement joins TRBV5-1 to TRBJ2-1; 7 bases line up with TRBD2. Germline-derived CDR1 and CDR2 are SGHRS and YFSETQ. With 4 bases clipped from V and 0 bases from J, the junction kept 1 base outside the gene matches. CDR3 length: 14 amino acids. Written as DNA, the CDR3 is TGCGCCAGCAGCCTAGCGGACTCCTACAATGAGCAGTTCTTC. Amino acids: CASSLADSYNEQFF.

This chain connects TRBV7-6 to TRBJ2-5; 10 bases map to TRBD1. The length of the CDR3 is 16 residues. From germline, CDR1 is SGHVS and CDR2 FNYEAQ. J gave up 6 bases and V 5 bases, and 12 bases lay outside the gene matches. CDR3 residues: CASSVWAGQGRQTQYF. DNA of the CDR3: TGTGCCAGCAGCGTTTGGGCGGGACAGGGGCGGCAGACCCAGTACTTC.

CDR3 coding DNA: TGTGCCAGCAGCCCCCGGACAGGGGGCTTGGATGGCTACACCTTC. This gives the protein CASSPRTGGLDGYTF. The V and J genes are TRBV7-9 and TRBJ1-2, with 11 nucleotides matching TRBD1. The CDR3 spans 15 residues. Germline V gene lookup returns CDR1 SEHNR and CDR2 FQNEAQ (reference sequence). After removal of 5 bases from V and 6 bases from J, the junction contained 8 bases not matched to a gene. Full variable domain (rest looked up from reference TRBV7-9 and TRBJ1-2): DTGVSQNPRHKITKRGQNVTFRCDPISEHNRLYWYRQTLGQGPEFLTYFQNEAQLEKSRLLSDRFSAERPKGSFSTLEIQRTEQGDSAMYLCASSPRTGGLDGYTFGSGTRLTVV.

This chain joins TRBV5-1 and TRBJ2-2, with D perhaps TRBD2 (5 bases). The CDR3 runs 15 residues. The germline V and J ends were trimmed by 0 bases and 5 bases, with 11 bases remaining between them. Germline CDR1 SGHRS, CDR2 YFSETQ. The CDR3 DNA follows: TGCGCCAGCAGCTTGGAGGGCGGGCATACCGGGGAGCTGTTTTTT. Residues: CASSLEGGHTGELFF.

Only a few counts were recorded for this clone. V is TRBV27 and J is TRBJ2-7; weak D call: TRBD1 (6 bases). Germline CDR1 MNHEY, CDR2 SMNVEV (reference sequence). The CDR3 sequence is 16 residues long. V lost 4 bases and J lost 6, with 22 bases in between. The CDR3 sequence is CASSSRQGPTYVEQYF. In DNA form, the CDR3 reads TGTGCCAGCAGTTCCCGGCAGGGGCCAACCTACGTCGAGCAGTACTTC.

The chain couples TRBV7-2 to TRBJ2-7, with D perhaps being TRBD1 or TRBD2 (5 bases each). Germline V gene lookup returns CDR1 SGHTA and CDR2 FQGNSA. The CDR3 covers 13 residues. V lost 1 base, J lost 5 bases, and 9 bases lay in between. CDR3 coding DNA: TGTGCCAGCAGCTTAGAGGGGACGCACGAGCAGTACTTC. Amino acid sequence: CASSLEGTHEQYF.

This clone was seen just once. CDR3 region: CASSVSGVKAGELFF. DNA for the CDR3: TGTGCCAGCAGCGTTTCGGGAGTCAAGGCCGGGGAGCTGTTTTTT. V usage is TRBV9 and J usage is TRBJ2-2, with a tentative D call TRBD2 (6 bases). Germline CDR1 SGDLS, CDR2 YYNGEE. V was clipped by 2 bases and J by 6 bases, with 14 bases between them. The CDR3 has 15 amino acids.

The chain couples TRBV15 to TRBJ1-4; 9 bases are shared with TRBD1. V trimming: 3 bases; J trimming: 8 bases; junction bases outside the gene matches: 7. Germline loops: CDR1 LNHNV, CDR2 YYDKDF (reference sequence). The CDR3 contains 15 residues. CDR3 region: CATSRGGTGYEKLFF. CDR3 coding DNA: TGTGCCACCAGCAGGGGGGGGACAGGGTACGAAAAACTGTTTTTT.

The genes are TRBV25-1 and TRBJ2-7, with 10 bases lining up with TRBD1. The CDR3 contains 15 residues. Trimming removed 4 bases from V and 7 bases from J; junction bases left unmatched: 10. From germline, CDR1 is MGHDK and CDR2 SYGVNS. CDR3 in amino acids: CASSGTGTGVGEQYF. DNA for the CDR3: TGTGCCAGCAGTGGAACCGGGACAGGGGTGGGGGAGCAGTACTTC.